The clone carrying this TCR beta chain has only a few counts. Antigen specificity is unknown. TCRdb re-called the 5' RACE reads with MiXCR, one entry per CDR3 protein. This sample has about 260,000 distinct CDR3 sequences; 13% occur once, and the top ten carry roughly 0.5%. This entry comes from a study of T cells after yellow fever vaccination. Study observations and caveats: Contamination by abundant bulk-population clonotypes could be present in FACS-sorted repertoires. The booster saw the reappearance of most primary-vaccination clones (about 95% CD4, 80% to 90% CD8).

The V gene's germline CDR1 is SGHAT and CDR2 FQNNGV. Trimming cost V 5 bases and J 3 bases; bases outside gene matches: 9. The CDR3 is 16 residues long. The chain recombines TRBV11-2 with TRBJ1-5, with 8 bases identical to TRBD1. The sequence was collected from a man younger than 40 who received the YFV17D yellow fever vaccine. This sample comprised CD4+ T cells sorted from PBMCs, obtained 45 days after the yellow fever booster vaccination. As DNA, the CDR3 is TGTGCCAGCAGCCTCCCAGGGGGCGGTTTCAATCAGCCCCAGCATTTT. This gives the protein CASSLPGGGFNQPQHF.